The text below deals with one T cell receptor (beta chain). Its matching antigen is unknown. Measured with immunoSEQ multiplex PCR; TCRdb has only the in-frame clones, and not every one. The table lists more than 100,000 clones, around 90% of them singletons. This entry is derived from a study of radiation and T cells in renal cell carcinoma. Broader study findings: From baseline, blood top tumor clonotypes peaked at 2 weeks post-radiation. Pretreatment tumor biopsies were lacking, so baseline clonotypes are unknown.

CDR3 size: 14 residues. J lost 6 bases, V lost 4 bases, and 10 bases had no gene match. From germline, CDR1 is SGHRS and CDR2 YFSETQ. Time point defined: blood 2 weeks post-SBRT. Treatment indicated: 15 Gy SBRT to primary tumor, nephrectomy 4 weeks later. Material: blood, obtained from a patient whose treatment included radiotherapy and nephrectomy. This sequence was found in a woman in her 70s with renal cell carcinoma. The V gene is TRBV5-1, the J gene TRBJ2-7; 7 bases fit TRBD2. This chain's CDR3 is CASSGTSVSSEQYF. In DNA form, the CDR3 reads TGCGCCAGCAGCGGAACTAGCGTTTCTAGCGAGCAGTACTTC.